This T cell receptor (beta chain) was recovered during a study of vaccination and CD4 T cells after COVID-19. The wider study: According to the study, participants were given two doses of BNT162b2 or mRNA-1273 vaccine.

Study conclusions and caveats: The median SARS-CoV-2-reactive clonotype number increased from about 20 to 38, without statistical significance.

This sample's treatment: approximately 11-day PBMC culture with coronavirus spike peptide pools or control peptides (ViraFEST assay). Harvesting of the unexposed donor's CD4+ T cells predated the COVID-19 pandemic (2011-2018). Peptide pool stimulation in ViraFEST expanded antigen-specific T cells, whose TCRs were then sequenced. The study sequenced cultured CD4+ T cell DNA using the Oncomine TCR Beta short-read assay. CD4+ T cells were cultured, and genomic DNA was extracted from them. Via MiXCR, TCRdb re-called the PCR reads, giving one row per CDR3 protein. The data hold around 5,000 distinct CDR3 sequences, with 60% to 75% observed a single time. Trimming shortened V by 6 bases and J by 5 bases, and 19 bases separated the two germline ends. Germline V gene lookup returns CDR1 LNHDA and CDR2 SQIVND (reference sequence). The CDR3 totals 15 residues. Turning to this clonotype: Antigen: not known.

The receptor was derived from a human donor in good health. The genes are TRBV19 and TRBJ1-2, with a tentative D call TRBD1 (6 bases). Sequenced sample: CD4+ T cells from blood, cultured in vitro. CDR3 sequence (DNA): TGTGCCAGTAGCCCCAAGGGGGGGACCAAGTATGGCTACACCTTC. This encodes CASSPKGGTKYGYTF.